This TCR beta chain appears in the sequencing data of a study of CXCR3-negative and CXCR3-positive naive CD8 T cells (dated by TCRdb to between 2018 and 2021). Turning to the overall study: In total, some 140 million TRB reads were obtained, which works out to roughly 1.5 +/- 0.3 million reads per library. Diversity and physicochemical repertoire analyses covered over 10 donors pooled from two independent experiments. TRBV-TRBJ cluster analysis included naive subsets from 5 or 6 donors and memory cells from 3 donors.

With respect to this clonotype: This receptor's antigen is unknown.

The research as a whole found: TRB CDR3s from CXCR3-positive naive cells showed higher hydrophobicity (lower Kidera factor 4), lower energy, and higher strength and volume indices than CXCR3-negative naive cells. Both naive subsets had comparably high repertoire diversity, while memory CD8+ T cells had much lower repertoire diversity. CXCR3 expression partially decreased after cryopreservation, so most assays used freshly isolated PBMCs. Surface CD5, linked to self-reactivity in mice, was comparable between naive subsets; TCR interaction strength was therefore also inferred from TRB CDR3 physicochemical properties. TRBV-TRBJ usage was similar between naive CXCR3-negative and CXCR3-positive cells from the same donor, while memory cells showed distinct patterns.

Sequenced on a NextSeq 550. The Human TCR Profiling Kit (MiLaboratory) was used to make UMI-labeled 5' RACE TRB cDNA libraries. The full amount of extracted RNA was used for cDNA synthesis, and the full amount of resulting cDNA was used for PCR amplification. The libraries were made side by side, with each library going through the same number of PCR cycles. On the authors' methods: About 53,000 +/- 10,000 unique UMI-labeled TRB cDNA molecules per library were extracted with MIGEC and MiXCR, with at least two reads per UMI required. On average, each library contained approximately 40,000 +/- 10,000 functional in-frame TRB CDR3 nucleotide clonotypes without stop codons. After each sample was downsampled to 5000 UMI-labeled TRB molecules, VDJtools was used to calculate diversity metrics such as normalized Shannon-Wiener and Chao1. For the central five CDR3 residues, VDJtools calculated physicochemical properties weighted by clonotype size, namely interaction energy, strength, volume and Kidera factor 4. TCRdb reprocessed the reads; each CDR3 protein sequence makes one entry, and DNA is unavailable. TCRdb, not the authors, supplied the V and J calls. The sample's clone listing holds under 85,000 distinct CDR3 sequences. Jointly, the top ten make up approximately 0.62% of the sample.

Each CD8+ T cell subset was flow-sorted in triplicate, and 250,000 to 350,000 cells per subset were placed directly into RLT lysis buffer. To exclude memory contaminants, naive CD8+ T cells were stringently defined as CD45RO-CCR7+CD27+CD95-. Peripheral blood mononuclear cells were isolated from buffy coats by standard density gradient centrifugation. A FACSAria III was used to flow-sort naive CXCR3-negative and CXCR3-positive CD8+ T cells. Total RNA was extracted from sorted cells using an RNeasy Mini Kit. Sequenced material: naive CXCR3+ CD8+ T cells from blood. This sample's cell subset or site label indicates: CD45RO-CCR7+CD27+CD95- naive CD8+ T cells expressing CXCR3 (TNR3+). This receptor was taken from a human donor in good health. Some clones in this sample may be carry-over from other donors' samples.

For the CDR3, the sequence is CASSHGLAKNIQYF. The chain is made from TRBV7-8 and TRBJ2-4. The germline V gene supplies CDR1 SGHVS and CDR2 FQNEAQ. The CDR3, cysteine through phenylalanine, is 14 amino acids long. There is no recorded DNA.